This T cell receptor beta chain was documented in a study of T cells after yellow fever vaccination. This clonotype was counted ten times or more. Findings and caveats of the study: CD4 and CD8 compartments shared a small share of clonotypes.

V was cut by 5 bases and J by 9 bases, with 22 bases left in between. Per the germline V gene, CDR1 is SGHTA and CDR2 is FQGNSA. CDR3 length: 15 amino acids. TCRdb reanalysed the 5' RACE reads using MiXCR and keeps one entry per CDR3 protein. The table lists 10,000 to 11,000 distinct CDR3 sequences, 4.5% to 5.5% of them singletons. The specimen was PBMCs, either bulk or a sorted T-cell subset (CD4+, CD8+, memory, or dextramer-sorted; not recorded which), collected roughly 14 days after the first yellow fever vaccination. The V and J genes are TRBV7-2 and TRBJ2-5, with D maybe TRBD2 (5 bases). The sequence was obtained from a man between 18 and 29 years old who received the YFV17D yellow fever vaccine. Here the CDR3 reads CASSRPEGLPRAQYF. The CDR3 nucleotides read TGTGCCAGCAGCCGTCCCGAAGGACTGCCCCGGGCCCAGTACTTC.